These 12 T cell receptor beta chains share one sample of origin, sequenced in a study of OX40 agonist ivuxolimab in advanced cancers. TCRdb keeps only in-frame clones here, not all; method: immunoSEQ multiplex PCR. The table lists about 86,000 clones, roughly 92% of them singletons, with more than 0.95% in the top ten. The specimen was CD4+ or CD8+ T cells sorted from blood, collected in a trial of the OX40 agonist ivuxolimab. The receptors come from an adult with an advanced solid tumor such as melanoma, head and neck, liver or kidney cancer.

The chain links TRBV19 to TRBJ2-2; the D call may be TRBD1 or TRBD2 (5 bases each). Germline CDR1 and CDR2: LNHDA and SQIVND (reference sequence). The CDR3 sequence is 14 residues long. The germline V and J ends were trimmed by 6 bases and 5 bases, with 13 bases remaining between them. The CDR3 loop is CASRAGTVTGELFF. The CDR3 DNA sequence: TGTGCCAGTAGAGCCGGGACCGTGACCGGGGAGCTGTTTTTT.

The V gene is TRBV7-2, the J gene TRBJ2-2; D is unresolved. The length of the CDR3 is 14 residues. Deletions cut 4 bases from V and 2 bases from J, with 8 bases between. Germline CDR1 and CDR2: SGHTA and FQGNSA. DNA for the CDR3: TGTGCCAGCAGCTCCCGGGTCAACACCGGGGAGCTGTTTTTT. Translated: CASSSRVNTGELFF.

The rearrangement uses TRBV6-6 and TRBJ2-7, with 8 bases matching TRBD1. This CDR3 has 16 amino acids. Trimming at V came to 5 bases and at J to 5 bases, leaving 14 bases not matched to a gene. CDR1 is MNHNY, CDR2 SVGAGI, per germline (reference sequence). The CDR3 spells CASSNDRQGRAHEQYF. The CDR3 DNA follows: TGTGCCAGCAGTAACGACCGACAGGGGCGAGCCCACGAGCAGTACTTC.

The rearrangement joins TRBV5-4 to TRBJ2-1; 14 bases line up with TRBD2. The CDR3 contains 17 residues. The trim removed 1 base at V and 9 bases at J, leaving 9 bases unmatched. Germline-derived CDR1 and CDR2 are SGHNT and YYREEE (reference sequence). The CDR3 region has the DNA TGTGCCAGCAGCTTGAGCTCGGGACTAGCGGGAGTAAGTGAGCAGTTCTTC. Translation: CASSLSSGLAGVSEQFF.

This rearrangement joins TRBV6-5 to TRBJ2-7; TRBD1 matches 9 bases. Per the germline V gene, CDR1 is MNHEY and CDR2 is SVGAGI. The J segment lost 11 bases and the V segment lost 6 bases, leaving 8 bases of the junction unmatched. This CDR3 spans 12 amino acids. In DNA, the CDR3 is TGTGCCAGCAGGCGGGACAGGGACCCGGAGTACTTC. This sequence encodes CASRRDRDPEYF.

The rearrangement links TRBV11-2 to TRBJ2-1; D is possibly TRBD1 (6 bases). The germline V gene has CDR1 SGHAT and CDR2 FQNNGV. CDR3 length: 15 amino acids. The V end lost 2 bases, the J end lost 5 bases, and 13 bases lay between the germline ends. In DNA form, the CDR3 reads TGTGCCAGCAGCTTAATTGACAGGCGGAACAATGAGCAGTTCTTC. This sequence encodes CASSLIDRRNNEQFF.

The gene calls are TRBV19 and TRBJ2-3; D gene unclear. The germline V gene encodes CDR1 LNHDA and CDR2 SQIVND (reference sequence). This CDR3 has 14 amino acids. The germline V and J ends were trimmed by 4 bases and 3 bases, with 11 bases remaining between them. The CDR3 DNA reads TGTGCCAGTAGTAGGACCAGAGGAACAGATACGCAGTATTTT. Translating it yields CASSRTRGTDTQYF.

CDR3 region: CASSKLSSGNTIYF. Written as DNA, the CDR3 is TGTGCCAGTAGCAAACTGAGCTCTGGAAACACCATATATTTT. The chain carries TRBV19 and TRBJ1-3; no clear D. This CDR3 contains 14 residues. The V gene's germline CDR1 is LNHDA and CDR2 SQIVND (reference sequence). The V gene lost 6 bases and the J gene lost 0 bases, with 9 bases spanning the gap.

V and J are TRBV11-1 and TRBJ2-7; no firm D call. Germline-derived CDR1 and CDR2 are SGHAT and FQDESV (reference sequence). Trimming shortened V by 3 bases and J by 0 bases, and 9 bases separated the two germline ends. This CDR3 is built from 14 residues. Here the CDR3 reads CASSLSRSSYEQYF. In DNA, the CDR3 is TGTGCCAGCAGCTTGAGCAGGAGCTCCTACGAGCAGTACTTC.

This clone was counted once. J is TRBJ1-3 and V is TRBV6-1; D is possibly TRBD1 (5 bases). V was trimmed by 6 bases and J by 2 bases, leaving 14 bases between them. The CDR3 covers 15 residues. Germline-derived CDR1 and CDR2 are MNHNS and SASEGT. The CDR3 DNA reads TGTGCCAGCAGACCCCCGGGAGGGGCTGGAAACACCATATATTTT. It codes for CASRPPGGAGNTIYF.

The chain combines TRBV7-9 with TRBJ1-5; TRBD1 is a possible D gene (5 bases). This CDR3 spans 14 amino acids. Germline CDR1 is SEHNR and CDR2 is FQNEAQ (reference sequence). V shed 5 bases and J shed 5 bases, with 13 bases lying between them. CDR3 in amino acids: CASSPTGSDQPQHF. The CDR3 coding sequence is TGTGCCAGCAGCCCCACAGGCTCGGATCAGCCCCAGCATTTT. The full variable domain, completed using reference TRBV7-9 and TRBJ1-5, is DTGVSQNPRHKITKRGQNVTFRCDPISEHNRLYWYRQTLGQGPEFLTYFQNEAQLEKSRLLSDRFSAERPKGSFSTLEIQRTEQGDSAMYLCASSPTGSDQPQHFGDGTRLSIL.

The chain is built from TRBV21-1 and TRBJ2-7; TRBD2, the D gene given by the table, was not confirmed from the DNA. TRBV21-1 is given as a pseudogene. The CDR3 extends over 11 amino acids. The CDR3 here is CASLYIREQYF. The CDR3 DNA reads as TGTGCCAGCCTCTATATTCGCGAGCAGTACTTC.